The present entry profiles one T cell receptor (beta chain) with its context. Per germline, CDR1 LNHDA and CDR2 SQIVND (reference sequence). This CDR3 comprises 13 residues. V lost 3 bases and J 7 bases, leaving 10 bases between the germline ends. The sample comes from a study of blood T cell repertoires in COVID-19. Study at large: Some COVID-19 samples were acute and others convalescent; all came from the United States, Italy and Spain. T cells, B-cell-depleted T cells, or PBMCs provided the cDNA or gDNA that served as material.

Profiling relied on immunoSEQ multiplex PCR, and the TCRdb table lists in-frame clones only, not all of them. The sample carries 70,000 to 95,000 clones, 80% to 90% recorded once. This TCR derives from a man aged 45 to 65 with COVID-19, enrolled during active disease. Specimen: peripheral blood. This chain joins TRBV19 and TRBJ2-1, with D perhaps matching TRBD2 (6 bases). CDR3 sequence: CASSMIRGNEQFF. CDR3 coding DNA: TGTGCCAGTAGTATGATACGGGGGAATGAGCAGTTCTTC.